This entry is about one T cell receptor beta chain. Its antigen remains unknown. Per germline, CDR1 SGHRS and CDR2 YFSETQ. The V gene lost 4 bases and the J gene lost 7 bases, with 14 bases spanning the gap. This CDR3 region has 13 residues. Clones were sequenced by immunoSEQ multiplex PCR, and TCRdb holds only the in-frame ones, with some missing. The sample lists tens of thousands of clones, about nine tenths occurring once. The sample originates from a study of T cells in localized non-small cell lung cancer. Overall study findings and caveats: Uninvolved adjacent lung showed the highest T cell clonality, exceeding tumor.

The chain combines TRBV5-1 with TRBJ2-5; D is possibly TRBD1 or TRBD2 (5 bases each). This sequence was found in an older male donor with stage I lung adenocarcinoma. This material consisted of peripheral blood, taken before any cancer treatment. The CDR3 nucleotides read TGCGCCAGCAGCGTCGGGACCGGAGGGACCCAGTACTTC. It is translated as CASSVGTGGTQYF.